Listed here are 7 T cell receptor beta chains from one sample, sequenced in a study of shared clonotypes between healthy human individuals (dated by TCRdb to about 2020). CD8 naive samples were CD45RO-negative cells positively selected for CCR7, giving a CD45RA+CCR7+ population that excluded TemRA cells. To prepare the library, the immunoSEQ multiplex PCR assay was applied. In its TCRdb copy, this immuneACCESS table keeps in-frame sequences only and misses some clones. Where compared with another copy, unresolved V genes explain less than half of these, and the others have no known cause. The sample data list about 590,000 clones, and roughly 95% of these were observed just once. The ten largest clones capture about 0.11% of the sample. Sequencing used naive CD8+ T cells sorted from blood. Taken with the paper, the label for cell subset or site translates to: CD45RA+CCR7+. These receptor sequences come from a woman younger than 45 in good health.

The gene calls are TRBV28 and TRBJ2-1; TRBD1 is a possible D gene (5 bases). CDR3 length: 14 residues. Trimming removed 1 base at V and 8 bases at J, with 12 bases between. The germline gives CDR1 MDHEN, CDR2 SYDVKM. The CDR3 nucleotides are TGTGCCAGCAGTTTATTCGGCAGGGCATATGAGCAGTTCTTC. Translated, it gives CASSLFGRAYEQFF.

The chain links TRBV11-2 to TRBJ2-4; no clear D gene. The length of the CDR3 is 14 residues. Germline loops: CDR1 SGHAT, CDR2 FQNNGV. V was clipped by 4 bases and J by 1 base, with 8 bases between them. CDR3 in DNA: TGTGCCAGCAGCTACAGCTGGGCCAAAAACATTCAGTACTTC. As protein: CASSYSWAKNIQYF.

The rearrangement uses TRBV14 and TRBJ2-1, with 8 bases lining up with TRBD1. Germline V gene sequence: CDR1 SGHDN, CDR2 FVKESK. The CDR3 loop spans 12 amino acids. The junction had 9 bases not matched to a gene; V was cut back by 5 bases and J by 15 bases. The DNA of the CDR3 is TGTGCCAGCAGCTCTCCGGGGGACAGGCCGTTCTTC. Translating it yields CASSSPGDRPFF. The complete variable domain, with remaining parts taken from reference TRBV14 and TRBJ2-1, reads EAGVTQFPSHSVIEKGQTVTLRCDPISGHDNLYWYRRVMGKEIKFLLHFVKESKQDESGMPNNRFLAERTGGTYSTLKVQPAELEDSGVYFCASSSPGDRPFFGPGTRLTVL.

The genes are TRBV7-8 and TRBJ2-7; no firm D call. The germline V gene has CDR1 SGHVS and CDR2 FQNEAQ. Trimming left V 2 bases short and J 3 bases short, with 8 bases between. The CDR3 sequence is 13 residues long. The CDR3, as DNA: TGTGCCAGCAGCTTATCCCTTGACTACGAGCAGTACTTC. The encoded protein is CASSLSLDYEQYF.

A word on this clone: The sample has other DNA sequences that encode this CDR3 too. The J gene is TRBJ2-7, the V gene TRBV7-9; the match to TRBD2 covers 8 bases. V dropped 3 bases and J dropped 2; count of bases not matched to a gene: 0. Germline V gene data show CDR1 as SEHNR and CDR2 as FQNEAQ (reference sequence). The CDR3 has 13 residues. The CDR3 here is CASSFSGTYEQYF. The CDR3 DNA reads TGTGCCAGCAGCTTTAGCGGGACCTACGAGCAGTACTTC.

The chain links TRBV9 to TRBJ2-1, with D possibly called TRBD1 or TRBD2 (6 bases each). Trimming cost V 3 bases and J 14 bases, with 27 bases left between them. Germline V gene sequence: CDR1 SGDLS, CDR2 YYNGEE. The CDR3 is 16 residues long. CDR3 sequence (DNA): TGTGCCAGCAGCGGAAAGATGAATCAGGGGACTCCCGGCAAGTTCTTC. It translates to CASSGKMNQGTPGKFF.

CDR3 DNA: TGTGCCAGCAGTGGCTCCAACAGGGGCAGGAATTCACCCCTCCACTTT. It yields the protein CASSGSNRGRNSPLHF. This chain connects TRBV6-1 to TRBJ1-6, with TRBD1 matching 7 bases. The CDR3 is 16 amino acids. Germline CDR1 reads MNHNS; CDR2 reads SASEGT. J gave up 7 bases and V 4 bases, and 10 bases lay outside the gene matches.